This T cell receptor beta chain was sequenced during a study of technical replicates of blood from several donors (dated by TCRdb to 2016 to 2017). Library prep was done by the immunoSEQ multiplex PCR assay. This is the immuneACCESS table as TCRdb keeps it, with only in-frame sequences that have V and J called. A part of the clones is gone; compared with another copy, unresolved V genes explain less than half, and the rest is unexplained. This sample holds approximately 79,000 clones; 95% to 97% were observed only once. The top ten constitute around 0.18% of the sample. As regards this clone: Its antigen is currently not known. No much larger clone is present one base from it, and per-base qualities are unavailable.

Between the V and J ends, shortened by 5 bases and 3 bases respectively, the junction contains 7 bases. The CDR3 starts with the cysteine, ends with the phenylalanine, and has 13 residues. The read is trimmed to its CDR3 DNA, 39 bases read in frame from base 1. CDR1 and CDR2, per the germline V gene, are MNHEY and SVGAGI. The receptor chain draws on TRBV6-5 and TRBJ2-2; a tentative D match to TRBD1 spans 5 bases. This sequence was found in a human donor in good health. Sequencing was carried out using T cells isolated from PBMCs. The DNA reads as follows: TGTGCCAGCAGTCCAGGGTACACCGGGGAGCTGTTTTTT. The translation is CASSPGYTGELFF.